This TCR beta chain is drawn from a study of sequential checkpoint blockade in melanoma. The CDR3 covers 15 residues. Germline V gives CDR1 LNHDA, CDR2 SQIVND (reference sequence). Trimming stripped 0 bases from V and 2 bases from J, with 10 bases between. Treatment indicated: randomized to nivolumab then ipilimumab (arm A) or the reverse (arm B). DNA-damaging chemotherapy had not been given to any patient beforehand. Repertoires were generated with immunoSEQ multiplex PCR, while TCRdb's copy carries only in-frame clones and drops some. The sample carries approximately 6,400 clones, roughly 21% recorded once. Broader study findings: Clinical benefit was about 30 times likelier when tumor T-cell fraction and clonality increased. Tumor T-cell fraction and clonality correlated with PD-L1 and CD8+ counts.

A note on this clone: What it binds is unknown.

The receptor was derived from a human donor with melanoma. The material was tumor tissue (inferred from file names), obtained from a patient given nivolumab and ipilimumab in sequence. J is TRBJ1-2 and V is TRBV19; weak D call: TRBD1 (5 bases). The CDR3 loop is CASSIEGGDNYGYTF. In DNA, the CDR3 is TGTGCCAGTAGTATAGAAGGAGGGGACAACTATGGCTACACCTTC.